This note documents a single TCR beta chain sequence. The antigen is unknown. Germline V gene data show CDR1 as SGHNT and CDR2 as YENEEA. V lost 4 bases and J lost 0; bases outside the gene matches: 4. The length of the CDR3 is 16 residues. The sample belongs to a study of Ad26.COV2.S vaccination and SARS-CoV-2 variants. Study-level background: Ad26.COV2.S was injected intramuscularly once or twice, 56 days apart. General observations from the study: Total responses of T cells may have been underestimated by the analyses of TCR breadth and depth. Participants given vaccine showed non-spike TCR breadth similar to that of placebo recipients.

The treatment: some 19 received Ad26.COV2.S at low or high dose, single or two shots; about 5 received placebo; per-sample allocation not given. Sampling happened 63 days after the first vaccine or placebo injection. Profiled with immunoSEQ multiplex PCR; TCRdb holds only in-frame clones, not every one. There are approximately 410,000 clones in the sample; over 80% occur only once, and 1.5% to 2% lies in the top ten. This rearrangement joins TRBV11-3 to TRBJ2-1; 9 bases map to TRBD2. Sequences were derived from peripheral blood, sampled in a trial of Ad26.COV2.S vaccine versus placebo. The sequence was collected from a person between 18 and 65 years old who received the Ad26.COV2.S COVID-19 vaccine or a placebo. This CDR3 reads CASSSRLADSYNEQFF. The DNA for the CDR3 is TGTGCCAGCAGCTCCCGACTAGCGGACTCCTACAATGAGCAGTTCTTC.